This T cell receptor beta chain derives from a study of cytomegalovirus exposure and HLA in healthy donors. The PCR contained 60 Vbeta and 13 Jbeta primers. The method was immunoSEQ multiplex PCR; TCRdb's version includes in-frame clones alone and lacks a portion of them. The table has approximately 200,000 clones, 75% to 85% seen once; the top ten hold more than 1.3%. The CDR3 is 15 amino acids. CDR1 is MNHEY, CDR2 SVGAGI, per germline. J lost 3 bases, V lost 0 bases, and 4 bases had no gene match. The clonotype comes from a girl between 5 and 17 years old in good health and CMV-seronegative. Material for sequencing was PBMCs. The rearrangement links TRBV6-5 to TRBJ2-7; the match to TRBD2 covers 8 bases. CDR3 amino acids: CASSYSRTSYYEQYF. The DNA of the CDR3 is TGTGCCAGCAGTTACTCGAGGACTAGCTACTACGAGCAGTACTTC.